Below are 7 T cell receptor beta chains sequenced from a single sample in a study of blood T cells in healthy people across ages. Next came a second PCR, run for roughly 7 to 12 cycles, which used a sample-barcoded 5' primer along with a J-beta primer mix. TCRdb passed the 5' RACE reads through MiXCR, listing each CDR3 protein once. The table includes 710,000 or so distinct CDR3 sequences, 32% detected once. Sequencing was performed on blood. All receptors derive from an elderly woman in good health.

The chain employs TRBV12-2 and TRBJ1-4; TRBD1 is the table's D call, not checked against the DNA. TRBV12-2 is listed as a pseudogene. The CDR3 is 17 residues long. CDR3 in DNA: TGTGCAAGTCGTCCCGTCGGCCAGCAGGATGTCTGGGAAAAACTGTTTTTT. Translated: CASRPVGQQDVWEKLFF.

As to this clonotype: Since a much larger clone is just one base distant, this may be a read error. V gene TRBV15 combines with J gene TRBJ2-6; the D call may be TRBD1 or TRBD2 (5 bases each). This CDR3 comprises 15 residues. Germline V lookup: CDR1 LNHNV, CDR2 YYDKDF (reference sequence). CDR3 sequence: CATSGGGSGANVRTF. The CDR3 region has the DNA TGTGCCACCAGCGGTGGGGGATCCGGGGCCAACGTCCGGACTTTC. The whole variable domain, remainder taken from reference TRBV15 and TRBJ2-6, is DAMVIQNPRYQVTQFGKPVTLSCSQTLNHNVMYWYQQKSSQAPKLLFHYYDKDFNNEADTPDNFQSRRPNTSFCFLDIRSPGLGDTAMYLCATSGGGSGANVRTFGAGSRLTVL.

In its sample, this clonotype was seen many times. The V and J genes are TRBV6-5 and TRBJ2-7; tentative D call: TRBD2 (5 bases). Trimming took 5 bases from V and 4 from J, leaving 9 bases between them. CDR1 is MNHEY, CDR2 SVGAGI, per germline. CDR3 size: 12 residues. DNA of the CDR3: TGTGCCAGCAGTGGAGGTGGATACGAGCAGTACTTC. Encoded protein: CASSGGGYEQYF.

CDR3 residues: CASSQGEGRPNTEAFF. The DNA of the CDR3 is TGTGCCAGCAGCCAAGGAGAAGGACGGCCGAACACTGAAGCTTTCTTT. The rearrangement links TRBV3-1 to TRBJ1-1; D ambiguous. Trimming left V 1 base short and J 1 base short, with 13 bases between. This CDR3 is built from 16 residues. Per germline, CDR1 LGHDT and CDR2 YNNKEL (reference sequence).

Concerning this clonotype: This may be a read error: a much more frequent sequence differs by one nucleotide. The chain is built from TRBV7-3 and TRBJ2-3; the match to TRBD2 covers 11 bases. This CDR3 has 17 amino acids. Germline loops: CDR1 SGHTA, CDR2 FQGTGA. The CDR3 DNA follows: TGTGCCAACAGCTTAACGGGTAGCGGGGGGGCGGCAGATACGCAGTATTTT. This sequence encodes CANSLTGSGGAADTQYF.

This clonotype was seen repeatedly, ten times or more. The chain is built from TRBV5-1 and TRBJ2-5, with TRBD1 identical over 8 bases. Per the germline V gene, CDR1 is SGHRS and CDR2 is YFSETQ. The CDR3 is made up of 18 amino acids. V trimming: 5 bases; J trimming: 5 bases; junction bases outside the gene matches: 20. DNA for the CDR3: TGCGCCAGCAGTCAGAACTTCCCGGGACAGGCTCTGGGGGAGACCCAGTACTTC. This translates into CASSQNFPGQALGETQYF. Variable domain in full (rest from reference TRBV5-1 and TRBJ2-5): KAGVTQTPRYLIKTRGQQVTLSCSPISGHRSVSWYQQTPGQGLQFLFEYFSETQRNKGNFPGRFSGRQFSNSRSEMNVSTLELGDSALYLCASSQNFPGQALGETQYFGPGTRLLVL.

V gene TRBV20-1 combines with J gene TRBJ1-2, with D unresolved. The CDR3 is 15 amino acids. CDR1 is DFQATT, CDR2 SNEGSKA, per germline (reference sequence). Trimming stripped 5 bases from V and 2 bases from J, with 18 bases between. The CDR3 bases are TGCAGTGCTCCGAAATCCAGGTGGGGAAACTATGGCTACACCTTC. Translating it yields CSAPKSRWGNYGYTF.